A single sample gave rise to the 12 T cell receptor beta chains below, sequenced in a study of cytomegalovirus exposure and HLA in healthy donors. The PCR was carried out with 60 Vbeta primers and 13 Jbeta primers. Sequenced by immunoSEQ multiplex PCR; TCRdb stores in-frame clones only, minus some. Among about 140,000 clones listed, over 70% were seen once. The specimen sequenced was PBMCs. Receptor source: a man in his forties in good health and CMV-seronegative.

The chain links TRBV27 to TRBJ1-1; D is ambiguous. The germline gives CDR1 MNHEY, CDR2 SMNVEV (reference sequence). CDR3 length: 15 amino acids. Deletions cut 0 bases from V and 1 base from J, with 9 bases between. CDR3 DNA sequence: TGTGCCAGCAGTTTATCCCTCCGACAGAACACTGAAGCTTTCTTT. Its protein product is CASSLSLRQNTEAFF.

This clone showed up just a few times. The chain links TRBV12-5 to TRBJ2-6; a weak D match, TRBD2 (6 bases). This CDR3 contains 18 residues. V lost 6 bases and J lost 2, with 20 bases in between. In germline, CDR1 is LGHNT, CDR2 FRNRAP. This CDR3 reads CASGRPGGAVTGANVLTF. In nucleotides, the CDR3 is TGTGCTAGTGGCCGACCCGGAGGGGCGGTCACTGGGGCCAACGTCCTGACTTTC.

This clone came up a few times. V usage is TRBV5-4 and J usage is TRBJ2-3; TRBD1 aligns across 7 bases. The CDR3 runs 16 residues. Germline trimming cut 4 bases from V and 0 bases from J; bases unmatched to any gene: 8. Germline loops: CDR1 SGHNT, CDR2 YYREEE (reference sequence). The CDR3 nucleotides are TGTGCCAGCAGCCGTGGGACACAGGGGAGCACAGATACGCAGTATTTT. It specifies CASSRGTQGSTDTQYF.

The V gene is TRBV7-3, the J gene TRBJ1-1; D is unclear. Germline assignment: CDR1 SGHTA and CDR2 FQGTGA. This CDR3 has 13 residues. Trimming took off 5 bases at V and 1 base at J, with 8 bases between the two ends. The CDR3 DNA sequence: TGTGCCAGCAGCGCGCACCCGAACACTGAAGCTTTCTTT. This encodes CASSAHPNTEAFF.

V is TRBV18 and J is TRBJ2-7; 7 bases align to TRBD2. CDR3 length: 15 residues. J was trimmed by 4 bases and V by 1 base; bases with no gene match: 7. Germline V gene lookup returns CDR1 KGHSH and CDR2 LQKENI. The CDR3 here is CASSPRSGTKYEQYF. The CDR3 nucleotides read TGTGCCAGCTCACCACGGTCAGGGACTAAATACGAGCAGTACTTC.

This clone showed up just once. The rearrangement uses TRBV5-1 and TRBJ1-1; the D gene is possibly TRBD1 (5 bases). In germline, CDR1 is SGHRS, CDR2 YFSETQ. V was cut by 0 bases and J by 5 bases, with 8 bases left in between. CDR3 length: 13 amino acids. The CDR3 sequence: CASSLGGGTEAFF. The CDR3 DNA follows: TGCGCCAGCAGCTTGGGCGGGGGGACTGAAGCTTTCTTT.

This chain uses TRBV5-6 with TRBJ2-6; 11 bases agree with TRBD1. CDR1 is SGHDT, CDR2 YYEEEE, per germline. The V gene end was trimmed by 4 bases and the J gene end by 4 bases; junction bases not matched to a gene: 7. CDR3 length equals 17 residues. CDR3 protein: CASSTGQGEAGANVLTF. The CDR3 DNA reads as TGTGCCAGCAGCACGGGACAGGGGGAGGCCGGGGCCAACGTCCTGACTTTC.

CDR3 DNA: TGTGCCAGCAGTGAAGGACAGGGCTATCAGCCCCAGCATTTT. Translation: CASSEGQGYQPQHF. The chain carries TRBV2 and TRBJ1-5, with 7 bases matching TRBD1. V shed 1 base, J shed 5 bases, and the junction held 2 bases outside the gene matches. Germline CDR1 is SNHLY and CDR2 is FYNNEI. This CDR3 has 14 amino acids.

The CDR3 DNA reads as TGTGCCAGCAGCTCTGGGTTGAGCGGCAAGAACACCGGGGAGCTGTTTTTT. Protein sequence: CASSSGLSGKNTGELFF. The V and J genes are TRBV5-6 and TRBJ2-2; perhaps TRBD2 as D (5 bases). The V end was cut by 3 bases, the J end by 1 base, with 16 bases between. CDR1 and CDR2 from the germline V gene are SGHDT and YYEEEE. The CDR3 runs to 17 residues.

For this clone: Other DNA sequences of this sample code for an identical CDR3. The genes are TRBV5-1 and TRBJ1-2; TRBD1 matches 8 bases. The V segment lost 4 bases and the J segment 2 bases; nucleotides outside the gene matches: 7. CDR1 SGHRS and CDR2 YFSETQ come from the germline V gene. This CDR3 comprises 15 residues. The CDR3 coding sequence is TGCGCCAGCAGCCCCACGACAGGGGCGAACTATGGCTACACCTTC. Protein: CASSPTTGANYGYTF.

The genes are TRBV29-1 and TRBJ1-1; D not resolved. Trimming removed 6 bases at V and 2 bases at J, with 10 bases between. CDR1 and CDR2 (germline): SQVTM, ANQGSEA. The CDR3 contains 12 residues. The CDR3 loop is CSVVSGNTEAFF. The CDR3 DNA reads as TGCAGCGTGGTGAGTGGTAACACTGAAGCTTTCTTT.

Of note for this clone: The same CDR3 also results from other DNA sequences found in this sample. The chain links TRBV6-5 to TRBJ1-1; 7 nucleotides line up with TRBD1. CDR3 length equals 15 residues. Trimming cost V 4 bases and J 4 bases; bases outside gene matches: 9. Germline loops: CDR1 MNHEY, CDR2 SVGAGI. CDR3 in amino acids: CASSSLRTGVTEAFF. The CDR3 DNA reads as TGTGCCAGCAGTTCGCTTCGGACAGGAGTCACTGAAGCTTTCTTT.